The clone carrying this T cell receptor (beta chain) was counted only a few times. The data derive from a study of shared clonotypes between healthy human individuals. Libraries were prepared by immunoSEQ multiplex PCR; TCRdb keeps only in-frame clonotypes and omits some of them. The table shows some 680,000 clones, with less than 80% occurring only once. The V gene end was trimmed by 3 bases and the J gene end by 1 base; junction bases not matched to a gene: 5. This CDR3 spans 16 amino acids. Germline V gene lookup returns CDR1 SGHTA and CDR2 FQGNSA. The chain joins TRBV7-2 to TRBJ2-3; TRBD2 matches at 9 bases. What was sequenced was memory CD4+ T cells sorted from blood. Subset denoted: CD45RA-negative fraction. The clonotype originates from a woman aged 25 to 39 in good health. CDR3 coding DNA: TGTGCCAGCAGCTTTAGCGGGAGACACCGCACAGATACGCAGTATTTT. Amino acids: CASSFSGRHRTDTQYF.